Shown below are 9 T cell receptor beta chains from a single sample sequenced in a study of cytomegalovirus exposure and HLA in healthy donors. Use of 60 Vbeta and 13 Jbeta primers characterized the PCR. TCRdb's table, derived via immunoSEQ multiplex PCR, lists solely in-frame clones and lacks some. The sample holds under 250,000 clones, over 65% seen once. The specimen was PBMCs. Receptors originate from a human donor in good health.

This rearrangement joins TRBV6-4 to TRBJ2-3, with 8 bases aligning to TRBD2. Germline V CDR1 and CDR2: MRHNA, SNTAGT. V lost 3 bases and J lost 5; bases outside the gene matches: 7. The CDR3 runs to 15 residues. The DNA for the CDR3 is TGTGCCAGCAGTGAGACGGGAGGGCCGGAAGATACGCAGTATTTT. Amino acid sequence: CASSETGGPEDTQYF.

Turning to this clone: Additional DNA sequences in this sample encode the identical CDR3. V gene TRBV21-1 combines with J gene TRBJ2-6; the table names TRBD2, a call not compared with the DNA. TRBV21-1 is tagged as a pseudogene. This CDR3 is 16 amino acids long. DNA for the CDR3: TGTGCCAGCAGCAGGCCGGGACTCTCTGGGGCCAACGTCCTGACTTTC. Translating it yields CASSRPGLSGANVLTF.

The CDR3: CASSLGTAFSYEQYF. As DNA, the CDR3 is TGTGCCAGCAGCTTAGGGACTGCATTCTCCTACGAGCAGTACTTC. The rearrangement joins TRBV13 to TRBJ2-7; D gene uncertain. V was trimmed by 0 bases and J by 0 bases, leaving 9 bases between them. The CDR3 is made up of 15 amino acids. Germline V gives CDR1 PRHDT, CDR2 FYEKMQ (reference sequence). The full variable domain, rest sourced from reference TRBV13 and TRBJ2-7, is AAGVIQSPRHLIKEKRETATLKCYPIPRHDTVYWYQQGPGQDPQFLISFYEKMQSDKGSIPDRFSAQQFSDYHSELNMSSLELGDSALYFCASSLGTAFSYEQYFGPGTRLTVT.

The V call is TRBV5-5, the J call TRBJ2-1, with 7 bases fitting TRBD2. Germline-derived CDR1 and CDR2 are SGHKS and YYEKEE (reference sequence). There are 17 residues in the CDR3. Trimming cost V 4 bases and J 1 base; bases outside gene matches: 11. In DNA, the CDR3 is TGTGCCAGCAGCACGAGCTATGGGGAGGGGTCCTACAATGAGCAGTTCTTC. Residues: CASSTSYGEGSYNEQFF.

The gene calls are TRBV9 and TRBJ2-1; TRBD2 matches 9 bases. Germline V gives CDR1 SGDLS, CDR2 YYNGEE. V lost 2 bases, J lost 8 bases, and 8 bases stayed unmatched. CDR3 length equals 15 residues. This chain's CDR3 is CASSVGGRAWDEQFF. CDR3 bases: TGTGCCAGCAGCGTTGGCGGGAGGGCCTGGGATGAGCAGTTCTTC.

This chain connects TRBV7-9 to TRBJ2-1, with 11 bases that match TRBD2. V dropped 3 bases and J dropped 6; count of bases not matched to a gene: 7. Germline-derived CDR1 and CDR2 are SEHNR and FQNEAQ (reference sequence). The CDR3 runs 16 residues. The CDR3 sequence: CASSFAASGRSNEQFF. CDR3 nucleotides: TGTGCCAGCAGCTTTGCCGCTAGCGGGAGGAGCAATGAGCAGTTCTTC. Variable domain in full (rest from reference TRBV7-9 and TRBJ2-1): DTGVSQNPRHKITKRGQNVTFRCDPISEHNRLYWYRQTLGQGPEFLTYFQNEAQLEKSRLLSDRFSAERPKGSFSTLEIQRTEQGDSAMYLCASSFAASGRSNEQFFGPGTRLTVL.

This sequence joins TRBV2 and TRBJ1-1; D gene uncertain. The ends were cut back, 3 bases at V and 1 base at J, with 6 bases in the middle. CDR3 length equals 13 residues. Germline CDR1 is SNHLY and CDR2 is FYNNEI. In DNA, the CDR3 is TGTGCCAGCAGTGAGCGGGAGAACACTGAAGCTTTCTTT. This translates into CASSERENTEAFF.

V usage is TRBV10-3 and J usage is TRBJ2-7; D gene uncertain. Looked up from germline, CDR1 is ENHRY and CDR2 is SYGVKD. CDR3 length: 15 residues. Trimming took off 8 bases at V and 2 bases at J, with 19 bases between the two ends. CDR3 sequence: CAISGPETSTYEQYF. The CDR3, as DNA: TGTGCCATCTCCGGCCCTGAGACTTCCACCTACGAGCAGTACTTC.

The chain carries TRBV25-1 and TRBJ2-7, with TRBD2 identical over 12 bases. The CDR3 contains 14 residues. CDR1 is MGHDK, CDR2 SYGVNS, per germline. The V segment lost 6 bases and the J segment 5 bases; nucleotides outside the gene matches: 5. This chain's CDR3 is CASSSTSGSHEQYF. The CDR3 DNA follows: TGTGCCAGCAGCTCGACTAGCGGGAGCCACGAGCAGTACTTC.